The subject of this entry is one T cell receptor (beta chain). This specimen comes from a study of shared clonotypes between healthy human individuals. Study information: Those who served as donors were two women and a few men between the ages of 18 and 49.

When replicate PCRs were run on sorted subsets, they used 150 to 250 ng DNA, about 30,000 T cell genomes. The protocol was immunoSEQ multiplex PCR, while the TCRdb copy is restricted to in-frame clones and leaves out a portion. Of over a million clones in the sample, around 97% were seen once. The CDR3 is made up of 14 amino acids. The V gene's germline CDR1 is MNHEY and CDR2 SMNVEV (reference sequence). Trimming pared 6 bases from V and 10 bases from J, leaving 19 bases between. The chain joins TRBV27 to TRBJ2-1, with D possibly being TRBD2 (5 bases). Sequences were obtained from naive CD4+ T cells sorted from blood. The subset was: CD45RA+ positively selected. The sequence came from a man aged 25 to 45 in good health. The CDR3 DNA reads TGTGCCAGCAGCGAAACCCCAGGACTGTCGGAGCAGTTCTTC. Its protein is CASSETPGLSEQFF.